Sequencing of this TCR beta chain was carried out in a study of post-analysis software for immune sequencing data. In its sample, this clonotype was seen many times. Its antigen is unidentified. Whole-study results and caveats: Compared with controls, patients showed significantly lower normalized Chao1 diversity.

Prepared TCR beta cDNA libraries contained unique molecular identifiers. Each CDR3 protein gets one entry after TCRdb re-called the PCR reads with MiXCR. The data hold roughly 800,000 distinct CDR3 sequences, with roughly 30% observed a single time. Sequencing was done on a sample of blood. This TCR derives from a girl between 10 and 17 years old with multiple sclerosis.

The CDR3 loop is CSARGGPYEQYF. The CDR3, as DNA: TGCAGTGCTAGAGGGGGGCCCTACGAGCAGTACTTC. This chain connects TRBV20-1 to TRBJ2-7; possible D gene TRBD1, 6 bases. This CDR3 is built from 12 residues. Germline V gene data show CDR1 as DFQATT and CDR2 as SNEGSKA (reference sequence). V was clipped by 1 base and J by 2 bases, with 6 bases between them.